The 3 T cell receptor beta chains below all came from one sample that was sequenced in a study of blood T cell repertoires in COVID-19. Repertoires were generated with immunoSEQ multiplex PCR, while TCRdb's copy carries only in-frame clones and drops some. The sample shows 96,000 or so clones, approximately 91% of them seen only once. Sequencing was done on a sample of peripheral blood. These receptors all stem from a woman of 80 years or more with acute or convalescent COVID-19.

The rearrangement uses TRBV19 and TRBJ2-1; 8 bases map to TRBD1. The germline gives CDR1 LNHDA, CDR2 SQIVND (reference sequence). The CDR3 extends over 17 amino acids. V lost 5 bases to trimming and J lost 3 bases; unmatched junction nucleotides: 12. The CDR3 DNA sequence: TGTGCCAGTAGTGTCACTACAGGGGGAAATCGCTACAATGAGCAGTTCTTC. Translated: CASSVTTGGNRYNEQFF. Drawing the rest from reference TRBV19 and TRBJ2-1, the complete variable domain is DGGITQSPKYLFRKEGQNVTLSCEQNLNHDAMYWYRQDPGQGLRLIYYSQIVNDFQKGDIAEGYSVSREKKESFPLTVTSAQKNPTAFYLCASSVTTGGNRYNEQFFGPGTRLTVL.

The chain employs TRBV3-1 (or the pseudogene TRBV3-2) and TRBJ1-6, with D perhaps TRBD1 (5 bases). The germline V gene encodes CDR1 LGHDT and CDR2 YNNKEL (reference sequence). The CDR3 length is 15 residues. The CDR3 region is CAAGNGGGYNSPLHF. In DNA form, the CDR3 reads TGTGCAGCTGGCAACGGGGGGGGATATAATTCACCCCTCCACTTT.

This chain uses TRBV3-1 (or the pseudogene TRBV3-2) with TRBJ1-1; D is possibly TRBD1 (6 bases). There are 13 residues in the CDR3. Trimming cost V 6 bases and J 10 bases, with 18 bases left between them. Germline lookup yields CDR1 LGHDT and CDR2 YNNKEL (reference sequence). As DNA, the CDR3 is TGTGCCAGCAGTCACGGGGTGGGGGCATTAGCTTTCTTT. This encodes CASSHGVGALAFF.